This TCR beta chain stems from a study of synovial regulatory T cells in juvenile arthritis (dated by TCRdb to about 2015). A note on the overall study: Of the sequenced patients, over 5 received methotrexate, one received methotrexate plus infliximab, a few were therapy-naive, and one had no treatment information. TCRbeta CDR3 repertoires of blood iaTreg cells, other blood Treg cells and synovial fluid Treg cells from matched patient samples were compared in the study. Although effector T cell subsets in the cohort were also sequenced for comparisons, the Treg dataset on its own covers only blood and synovial fluid Treg cells. TCR repertoire comparisons included Treg and Teff subsets from 11 JIA patients with active disease.

Overall study outcomes, separate from this receptor: More CDR3 sequences were shared by synovial Treg cells with iaTreg cells than with other blood Treg cells, and a closer relation was confirmed by Chao-Jaccard similarity. iaTreg TCR repertoires were largely private across patients and partially overlapped with synovial Teff and blood CPL repertoires. Lower TCR diversity was observed in blood iaTreg cells than in other blood Treg cells, consistent with antigen-driven expansion.

On this clone: Its antigen is unknown.

The library relied on the immunoSEQ multiplex PCR assay. Adaptive Biotechnologies carried out the TCRbeta CDR3 sequencing. The authors' pipeline ran thus. Repertoire similarity was assessed with the Chao-modified Jaccard index and with the median clonotype overlap from 200 random subsamples of equal sample size. The similarity analyses were run on either productive nucleotide sequences or amino acid sequences translated in silico. Hierarchical clustering with single linkage and t-SNE based on Chao-modified Jaccard distances were used to compare repertoires. Repertoire diversity was quantified with the Renyi index, after sample size normalisation, across a range of alpha values. This is the immuneACCESS table as TCRdb keeps it, with only in-frame sequences that have V and J called. A part of the clones is gone; compared with another copy, unresolved V genes explain less than half, and the rest is unexplained. That table is the source of V, J and clone size, and D and trimming were worked out from the DNA. The sample's clone listing holds around 10,000 clones. Jointly, the top ten make up roughly 0.9% of the sample.

TCR repertoire donors were roughly eleven juvenile idiopathic arthritis patients with active disease who had not reached inactive disease, 3 polyarticular and 8 oligoarticular. The TCR-sequenced patients had a median age of about 12 years (range about 2.3-25) and median disease duration of about 7 years (range 0.2-19.1). Samples for TCR repertoire analysis came from two centres in Italy. Peripheral blood mononuclear cells were separated on a Histopaque-1077 density gradient and then cryopreserved in about 90% FCS with around 10% DMSO. CDR1 SGHRS and CDR2 YFSETQ were looked up in the germline V gene. The CDR3 sequence holds 14 residues, the cysteine and phenylalanine included. No DNA is recorded.

The chain is assembled from TRBV5-1 and TRBJ2-1; the TCRdb call, TRBD2, lacks DNA for checking. The receptor comes from a donor aged 2-30 years with juvenile idiopathic arthritis. Material for sequencing was Treg cells from blood. Reading the label with the study, this specimen's cell subset or site is: remaining (HLA-DR-negative) circulating blood Treg cells. This receptor has the CDR3 CASSLSLVSNEQFF.